Following are 17 T cell receptor beta chains from one sample sequenced in a study of Ad26.COV2.S vaccination and SARS-CoV-2 variants. The assay was immunoSEQ multiplex PCR, and TCRdb's table has in-frame clones only and misses some. Altogether around 400,000 clones are present, about four fifths being singletons, with the ten largest covering more than 7%. Treatment described: about 20 received Ad26.COV2.S at low or high dose, single or two shots; 5 received placebo; per-sample allocation not given. Each sample was drawn 63 days after the first injection (of vaccine or placebo). This specimen consisted of peripheral blood, obtained in a trial of Ad26.COV2.S vaccine versus placebo. The receptors originated from a person between 18 and 65 years old who received the Ad26.COV2.S COVID-19 vaccine or a placebo.

The chain is built from TRBV4-2 and TRBJ1-4; 10 bases fit TRBD1. Germline values: CDR1 LGHNA, CDR2 YNFKEQ. V lost 3 bases, J lost 1 base, and 2 bases stayed unmatched. This CDR3 has 16 residues. This CDR3 is CASSHGDRGTNEKLFF. The CDR3, as DNA: TGTGCCAGCAGCCATGGGGACAGGGGAACTAATGAAAAACTGTTTTTT.

In this sample, this clone turned up once. The chain carries TRBV13 and TRBJ1-1; D gene ambiguous. The germline CDR1 and CDR2 sequences are PRHDT and FYEKMQ (reference sequence). Trimming removed 3 bases at V and 1 base at J, with 9 bases between. The CDR3 is made up of 14 amino acids. This chain's CDR3 is CASSFLTTNTEAFF. In DNA form, the CDR3 reads TGTGCCAGCAGCTTCCTGACCACGAACACTGAAGCTTTCTTT.

V and J are TRBV6-5 and TRBJ1-1, with no clear D. This CDR3 comprises 14 residues. Germline V gene lookup returns CDR1 MNHEY and CDR2 SVGAGI. V lost 0 bases and J lost 6, with 11 bases in between. The CDR3 DNA reads as TGTGCCAGCAGTTACTCGGACTTGGGCGCTGAAGCTTTCTTT. Translation: CASSYSDLGAEAFF.

The rearrangement uses TRBV7-9 and TRBJ1-5; tentative D call: TRBD1 (5 bases). This CDR3 spans 15 amino acids. Germline CDR1 and CDR2: SEHNR and FQNEAQ (reference sequence). Trimming took off 7 bases at V and 5 bases at J, with 18 bases between the two ends. The CDR3 region is CASTLGGQGDQPQHF. CDR3 coding DNA: TGTGCCAGCACCCTCGGCGGGCAGGGCGATCAGCCCCAGCATTTT.

The rearrangement joins TRBV7-2 to TRBJ1-2; D possibly corresponds to TRBD1 (6 bases). Germline V gene lookup returns CDR1 SGHTA and CDR2 FQGNSA. With 5 bases removed from V and 4 bases from J, the gap between germline ends came to 14 bases. CDR3 size: 14 residues. CDR3 coding DNA: TGTGCCAGCAGCAACAGGGTTTTGACCTATGGCTACACCTTC. Translating it yields CASSNRVLTYGYTF.

CDR3 in amino acids: CASSLGASGGQGDEQFF. The CDR3 DNA reads TGTGCCAGCAGCTTAGGGGCTAGCGGGGGCCAAGGCGATGAGCAGTTCTTC. V gene TRBV7-2 combines with J gene TRBJ2-1, with 10 bases aligning to TRBD2. The CDR3 contains 17 residues. The V gene end was trimmed by 1 base and the J gene end by 8 bases; junction bases not matched to a gene: 11. CDR1 and CDR2 (germline): SGHTA, FQGNSA.

V and J are TRBV5-1 and TRBJ2-2; 10 bases fit TRBD1. The germline gives CDR1 SGHRS, CDR2 YFSETQ. The length of the CDR3 is 20 residues. The junction had 19 bases not matched to a gene; V was cut back by 3 bases and J by 5 bases. The CDR3 bases are TGCGCCAGCAGCTCCCCCCGACAGGGGGCGACTGATTCCCTTACCGGGGAGCTGTTTTTT. Translating it yields CASSSPRQGATDSLTGELFF.

This clone turned up a few times. This sequence joins TRBV9 and TRBJ2-1; 15 bases align to TRBD2. From germline, CDR1 is SGDLS and CDR2 YYNGEE. V lost 5 bases, J lost 7 bases, and 19 bases stayed unmatched. The CDR3 covers 20 residues. CDR3 in DNA: TGTGCCAGCAGTACAACCAACCCCCGGACTAGCGGGAGGGCCGGGAATGAGCAGTTCTTC. It translates to CASSTTNPRTSGRAGNEQFF. Full variable domain (rest looked up from reference TRBV9 and TRBJ2-1): DSGVTQTPKHLITATGQRVTLRCSPRSGDLSVYWYQQSLDQGLQFLIQYYNGEERAKGNILERFSAQQFPDLHSELNLSSLELGDSALYFCASSTTNPRTSGRAGNEQFFGPGTRLTVL.

The chain joins TRBV7-3 to TRBJ1-5; D may be TRBD1 (6 bases). The CDR3 is 16 residues long. The germline V gene has CDR1 SGHTA and CDR2 FQGTGA. The V and J ends lost 1 base and 7 bases respectively, with 17 bases between them. For the CDR3, the DNA is TGTGCCAGCAGCTTAATGGTACTCCAGACAGGACAGCCCCAGCATTTT. It yields the protein CASSLMVLQTGQPQHF.

In regard to this clone: This sample includes further DNA sequences coding for the same CDR3. CDR3 nucleotides: TGTGCCAGCAGCTTGGGGACTGGGGCCAACGTCCTGACTTTC. It codes for CASSLGTGANVLTF. The rearrangement uses TRBV7-3 and TRBJ2-6; D is unclear. The germline V gene has CDR1 SGHTA and CDR2 FQGTGA. V shed 3 bases and J shed 2 bases, with 5 bases lying between them. The CDR3 sequence is 14 residues long.

This chain joins TRBV28 and TRBJ1-1, with unresolved D. Germline V CDR1 and CDR2: MDHEN, SYDVKM. CDR3 length: 11 amino acids. V lost 9 bases to trimming and J lost 4 bases, with 9 bases between them. The CDR3 region has the DNA TGTGCCAGTAAAAGCCCCACTGAAGCTTTCTTT. Encoded protein: CASKSPTEAFF.

The CDR3 bases are TGTGCCAGCACTGATCCAGGAGGGGACTATGGCTACACCTTC. Its protein product is CASTDPGGDYGYTF. This chain uses TRBV11-2 with TRBJ1-2; TRBD1 might be the D (5 bases). V lost 7 bases, J lost 3 bases, and 15 bases lay in between. CDR1 is SGHAT and CDR2 is FQNNGV in the germline V gene. The CDR3 is 14 amino acids.

A few counts support this clone. The chain combines TRBV2 with TRBJ1-3; 8 positions agree with TRBD1. CDR1 is SNHLY, CDR2 FYNNEI, per germline. Trimming removed 6 bases from V and 6 bases from J; junction bases left unmatched: 1. There are 12 residues in the CDR3. CDR3 bases: TGTGCCAGCAGACAGGGGGAAAACACCATATATTTT. It translates to CASRQGENTIYF.

This chain links TRBV12-3 or TRBV12-4 with TRBJ2-1, with D perhaps TRBD2 (6 bases). The germline V and J ends were trimmed by 3 bases and 10 bases, with 10 bases remaining between them. This CDR3 has 12 amino acids. CDR3 sequence reads: CASSFGGPEQFF. The DNA for the CDR3 is TGTGCCAGCAGTTTCGGGGGACCCGAGCAGTTCTTC.

The V and J genes are TRBV10-3 and TRBJ2-7, with D possibly matching TRBD1 (6 bases). There are 14 residues in the CDR3. Looked up from germline, CDR1 is ENHRY and CDR2 is SYGVKD. The V and J ends lost 8 bases and 3 bases respectively, with 17 bases between them. CDR3 protein: CAIGGRGNGYEQYF. In DNA form, the CDR3 reads TGTGCCATCGGGGGCAGAGGTAATGGCTACGAGCAGTACTTC.

The rearrangement uses TRBV29-1 and TRBJ2-1, with 9 bases aligning to TRBD2. Germline CDR1 is SQVTM and CDR2 is ANQGSEA. J gave up 7 bases and V 8 bases, and 6 bases lay outside the gene matches. This CDR3 has 12 residues. The CDR3 DNA is TGCAGCATAAGAACTAGCGGGAATGAGCAGTTCTTC. It is translated as CSIRTSGNEQFF.

The chain has TRBV4-1 and TRBJ2-7; 10 nucleotides align to TRBD2. Germline V gene sequence: CDR1 MGHRA, CDR2 YSYEKL. Unmatched junction bases numbered 16, after V lost 5 bases and J lost 3 bases. The CDR3 consists of 18 residues. CDR3 residues: CASSLRERRLAGGYEQYF. CDR3 coding DNA: TGCGCCAGCAGCTTAAGGGAGCGGCGACTAGCGGGCGGCTACGAGCAGTACTTC.